Below, 27 T cell receptor beta chains from the same sample are listed, as sequenced in a study of cytomegalovirus exposure and HLA in healthy donors. Vbeta (60) and Jbeta (13) primers were used in the PCR. Generated by immunoSEQ multiplex PCR, the TCRdb table keeps only in-frame clones and is missing some. Among 100,000 or so clones listed, 80% were seen once. Input material: PBMCs. The receptors here all came from a man in his late teens or twenties in good health and CMV-seronegative.

CDR3 amino acids: CASIKVGGLNTEAFF. In DNA form, the CDR3 reads TGTGCCAGCATCAAGGTCGGGGGTTTGAACACTGAAGCTTTCTTT. V and J are TRBV6-5 and TRBJ1-1; perhaps TRBD1 as D (5 bases). The CDR3 extends over 15 amino acids. V lost 7 bases to trimming and J lost 0 bases, with 15 bases between them. Germline V gene data show CDR1 as MNHEY and CDR2 as SVGAGI.

The chain combines TRBV6-1 with TRBJ2-5; possibly TRBD1 for D (6 bases). The J call may be incorrect, as the DNA end agrees better with TRBJ2-7. CDR1 MNHNS and CDR2 SASEGT come from the germline V gene. CDR3 size: 19 residues. The CDR3 DNA reads as TGTGCCAGCAGTGAACGCCCCGTCCCCCGTCGACAGGTACCCTACGAGCAGTACTTC. This gives the protein CASSERPVPRRQVPYEQYF.

The CDR3, as DNA: TGTGCCAGCTCCCCATCCTGGAGCTCCTACGAGCAGTACTTC. This sequence encodes CASSPSWSSYEQYF. This chain uses TRBV18 with TRBJ2-7; D remains unclear. V was pared by 6 bases and J by 0 bases, with 12 bases between. Per germline, CDR1 KGHSH and CDR2 LQKENI. This CDR3 is built from 14 residues.

This chain connects TRBV4-1 to TRBJ2-7, with 8 bases that match TRBD1. Germline assignment: CDR1 MGHRA and CDR2 YSYEKL. V lost 1 base, J lost 5 bases, and 4 bases stayed unmatched. This CDR3 is 14 amino acids long. CDR3 in DNA: TGCGCCAGCAGCCAAGCGCAGGGGGCTGACGAGCAGTACTTC. Translating it yields CASSQAQGADEQYF.

This sequence joins TRBV9 and TRBJ2-1, with D possibly matching TRBD1 (6 bases). The CDR3 runs 14 residues. CDR1 and CDR2 (germline): SGDLS, YYNGEE. Trimming left V 0 bases short and J 9 bases short, with 13 bases between. The CDR3 nucleotides read TGTGCCAGCAGCGTAGCGGGCAGGGGAACTGAGCAGTTCTTC. Protein: CASSVAGRGTEQFF.

The chain couples TRBV12-5 to TRBJ1-5; 8 bases are a match to TRBD1. V gave up 6 bases and J gave up 3 bases; unmatched junction bases: 13. The CDR3 consists of 17 residues. From germline, CDR1 is LGHNT and CDR2 FRNRAP. The CDR3 sequence is CASGSSPGTGINQPQHF. DNA for the CDR3: TGTGCTAGTGGCAGCAGTCCCGGGACAGGAATCAATCAGCCCCAGCATTTT.

This clone was observed a few times. The chain employs TRBV19 and TRBJ1-2, with D tentatively TRBD1 (5 bases). The germline V gene has CDR1 LNHDA and CDR2 SQIVND (reference sequence). The CDR3 spans 14 residues. Deletions cut 6 bases from V and 8 bases from J, with 19 bases between. The CDR3: CASRTRGGEGGYTF. The DNA of the CDR3 is TGTGCCAGTAGAACCCGTGGAGGGGAAGGGGGCTACACCTTC.

This chain joins TRBV5-6 and TRBJ1-1; TRBD1 matches at 7 bases. Germline lookup yields CDR1 SGHDT and CDR2 YYEEEE. The CDR3 covers 18 residues. V lost 4 bases and J lost 5; bases outside the gene matches: 20. The DNA of the CDR3 is TGTGCCAGCAGCGCTGCCGGGCAAGACAGGGAAGGGCGTACTGAAGCTTTCTTT. It codes for CASSAAGQDREGRTEAFF.

This clone appeared once. This chain joins TRBV6-8 and TRBJ2-5; 10 bases fit TRBD2. The V segment lost 6 bases and the J segment 0 bases; nucleotides outside the gene matches: 10. Germline assignment: CDR1 MNHGY and CDR2 SAAAGT. CDR3 length: 17 amino acids. The CDR3 coding sequence is TGTGCCAGCAGCCAATACCCGACTAGCGGGTACCAAGAGACCCAGTACTTC. It encodes CASSQYPTSGYQETQYF.

The chain combines TRBV27 with TRBJ2-4, with TRBD2 matching 7 bases. With 2 bases clipped from V and 6 bases from J, the junction kept 4 bases outside the gene matches. This CDR3 spans 14 amino acids. The germline CDR1 and CDR2 sequences are MNHEY and SMNVEV (reference sequence). CDR3 residues: CASSLRASGNIQYF. The CDR3 DNA reads TGTGCCAGCAGTTTAAGGGCTAGCGGAAACATTCAGTACTTC.

This rearrangement joins TRBV11-2 to TRBJ2-7; 9 bases agree with TRBD2. CDR3 length: 15 residues. Germline V gene data show CDR1 as SGHAT and CDR2 as FQNNGV. Trimming at V came to 5 bases and at J to 6 bases, leaving 11 bases not matched to a gene. In DNA form, the CDR3 reads TGTGCCAGCAGCCCAGTAGCGGGGGACCCTGGCGAGCAGTACTTC. Its translation: CASSPVAGDPGEQYF.

V gene TRBV15 combines with J gene TRBJ1-2; D might be TRBD1 (6 bases). The CDR3 is 15 amino acids. V was pared by 0 bases and J by 4 bases, with 12 bases between. CDR1 is LNHNV, CDR2 YYDKDF, per germline (reference sequence). The CDR3 is CATSRDVMDSYGYTF. CDR3 bases: TGTGCCACCAGCAGAGATGTCATGGACAGCTATGGCTACACCTTC.

This clone was observed a single time. The chain joins TRBV5-1 to TRBJ2-1; D may be TRBD1 (6 bases). Trimming shortened V by 4 bases and J by 9 bases, and 23 bases separated the two germline ends. Germline V gene sequence: CDR1 SGHRS, CDR2 YFSETQ. CDR3 size: 16 residues. The CDR3 coding sequence is TGCGCCAGCAGCCCCCTAACAGGGAAAGTGGGAAGTGAGCAGTTCTTC. This gives the protein CASSPLTGKVGSEQFF.

The CDR3 coding sequence is TGTGCCAGCAGTGAAGGGACAGGGGGTTTCACCTACGAGCAGTACTTC. It specifies CASSEGTGGFTYEQYF. V and J are TRBV6-1 and TRBJ2-7; 10 positions agree with TRBD1. J lost 2 bases, V lost 1 base, and 5 bases had no gene match. The CDR3 extends over 16 amino acids. The germline CDR1 and CDR2 sequences are MNHNS and SASEGT.

The V gene is TRBV30, the J gene TRBJ1-4; 10 positions agree with TRBD1. The germline V gene encodes CDR1 GTSNPN and CDR2 SVGIG (reference sequence). Germline trimming cut 5 bases from V and 7 bases from J; bases unmatched to any gene: 1. The CDR3 is 12 amino acids. The CDR3 spells CAWGTGVEKLFF. The CDR3 region has the DNA TGTGCCTGGGGGACAGGGGTTGAAAAACTGTTTTTT.

The chain recombines TRBV7-6 with TRBJ2-3; D remains unclear. The CDR3 covers 11 residues. In germline, CDR1 is SGHVS, CDR2 FNYEAQ. The ends were cut back, 7 bases at V and 5 bases at J, with 7 bases in the middle. The DNA of the CDR3 is TGTGCCAGCAAAGCACGAGATACGCAGTATTTT. This codes for CASKARDTQYF.

The V call is TRBV10-2, the J call TRBJ2-3; a weak D match, TRBD2 (5 bases). The CDR3 sequence is 14 residues long. Germline-derived CDR1 and CDR2 are WSHSY and SAAADI. The V and J ends lost 6 bases and 0 bases respectively, with 10 bases between them. This chain's CDR3 is CASRSSKSTDTQYF. CDR3 DNA sequence: TGCGCCAGCAGATCTAGCAAAAGCACAGATACGCAGTATTTT.

The chain uses TRBV29-1 and TRBJ2-2; weak D call: TRBD2 (6 bases). Trimming removed 6 bases from V and 7 bases from J, with 9 bases in between. Germline V lookup: CDR1 SQVTM, CDR2 ANQGSEA. This CDR3 is built from 11 residues. CDR3 residues: CSVWRGGELFF. For the CDR3, the DNA is TGCAGCGTCTGGCGGGGCGGGGAGCTGTTTTTT.

The rearrangement uses TRBV18 and TRBJ2-1; 7 bases are a match to TRBD1. The J segment lost 6 bases and the V segment lost 4 bases, leaving 3 bases of the junction unmatched. This CDR3 has 13 residues. Germline lookup yields CDR1 KGHSH and CDR2 LQKENI. The CDR3 DNA is TGTGCCAGCTCACGGACAGGAGGCAATGAGCAGTTCTTC. Translating it yields CASSRTGGNEQFF.

The chain uses TRBV12-5 and TRBJ1-2; 8 bases line up with TRBD1. J gave up 3 bases and V 1 base, and 4 bases lay outside the gene matches. This CDR3 has 15 residues. The germline CDR1 and CDR2 sequences are LGHNT and FRNRAP. The CDR3 loop reads CASGLGSGGHYGYTF. The CDR3, as DNA: TGTGCTAGTGGTTTGGGGTCAGGGGGCCACTATGGCTACACCTTC.

This chain uses TRBV7-2 with TRBJ2-1; 9 nucleotides match TRBD2. The V gene end was trimmed by 8 bases and the J gene end by 8 bases; junction bases not matched to a gene: 10. Germline V gene data show CDR1 as SGHTA and CDR2 as FQGNSA. The CDR3 has 14 residues. The CDR3 is CASGFSGGIDEQFF. Written as DNA, the CDR3 is TGTGCCAGCGGTTTTAGCGGGGGTATCGATGAGCAGTTCTTC.

This sequence joins TRBV2 and TRBJ1-2; 8 nucleotides line up with TRBD1. Germline V gene lookup returns CDR1 SNHLY and CDR2 FYNNEI. The CDR3 length is 17 residues. V dropped 3 bases and J dropped 4; count of bases not matched to a gene: 13. CDR3: CASSDTGGTLRIYGYTF. CDR3 DNA sequence: TGTGCCAGCAGTGATACAGGGGGAACACTTCGAATCTATGGCTACACCTTC.

The CDR3 DNA follows: TGTGCCAGCAGAGAGACAGGGCAGGCCTCACCCCTCCACTTT. Protein: CASRETGQASPLHF. The chain uses TRBV6-5 and TRBJ1-6; TRBD1 aligns across 7 bases. The CDR3 has 14 residues. Per germline, CDR1 MNHEY and CDR2 SVGAGI. The junction had 9 bases not matched to a gene; V was cut back by 6 bases and J by 10 bases.

This chain joins TRBV7-2 and TRBJ2-5; weak D call: TRBD1 (5 bases). There are 13 residues in the CDR3. Germline V CDR1 and CDR2: SGHTA, FQGNSA. V shed 5 bases and J shed 5 bases, with 12 bases lying between them. CDR3 sequence reads: CASSRTGSETQYF. The CDR3 DNA reads TGTGCCAGCAGCCGAACAGGTTCGGAGACCCAGTACTTC. Full variable domain (outside the CDR3, taken from reference TRBV7-2 and TRBJ2-5): GAGVSQSPSNKVTEKGKDVELRCDPISGHTALYWYRQSLGQGLEFLIYFQGNSAPDKSGLPSDRFSAERTGGSVSTLTIQRTQQEDSAVYLCASSRTGSETQYFGPGTRLLVL.

This CDR3 is CASGARSSDNEQFF. The CDR3 DNA reads TGTGCCAGCGGAGCGCGGAGCAGCGACAATGAGCAGTTCTTC. The chain carries TRBV18 and TRBJ2-1; D is unresolved. This CDR3 is 14 amino acids long. CDR1 and CDR2 (germline): KGHSH, LQKENI. V was trimmed by 8 bases and J by 5 bases, leaving 16 bases between them.

V and J are TRBV6-6 and TRBJ2-1, with TRBD2 matching 8 bases. This CDR3 contains 15 residues. Germline V CDR1 and CDR2: MNHNY, SVGAGI (reference sequence). After removal of 7 bases from V and 4 bases from J, the junction contained 9 bases not matched to a gene. CDR3 bases: TGTGCCAGCATCCGGGGGGGCCAGGGGTACAATGAGCAGTTCTTC. As protein: CASIRGGQGYNEQFF.

The chain links TRBV11-2 to TRBJ1-2; a weak D match, TRBD1 (5 bases). Looked up from germline, CDR1 is SGHAT and CDR2 is FQNNGV. This CDR3 is 14 amino acids long. The V and J ends lost 2 bases and 2 bases respectively, with 9 bases between them. The CDR3 loop is CASSLRGINYGYTF. CDR3 nucleotides: TGTGCCAGCAGCTTAAGGGGAATCAACTATGGCTACACCTTC.